Following are 19 T cell receptor beta chains from one sample sequenced in a study of early T cells in non-severe SARS-CoV-2 infection. One entry per CDR3 protein, called by TCRdb with MiXCR from the 5' RACE reads. The data contain about 40,000 distinct CDR3 sequences, 4.7% of them singletons. What was sequenced was whole blood. The source of these receptors is an adult who was a healthcare worker with PCR-confirmed SARS-CoV-2 infection or an uninfected control (not recorded which).

The sample holds many counts of this clonotype. V usage is TRBV9 and J usage is TRBJ1-1; 9 nucleotides match TRBD1. CDR1 is SGDLS, CDR2 YYNGEE, per germline. The CDR3 has 15 residues. Germline trimming cut 2 bases from V and 5 bases from J; bases unmatched to any gene: 7. The CDR3 DNA sequence: TGTGCCAGCAGCGTTTTACAGGGGGCTACTACTGAAGCTTTCTTT. Translating gives CASSVLQGATTEAFF.

This clonotype came up many times. V and J are TRBV5-1 and TRBJ1-1; D is unclear. V dropped 0 bases and J dropped 4 bases, with 10 bases sitting between them. Germline loops: CDR1 SGHRS, CDR2 YFSETQ. CDR3 length: 14 amino acids. CDR3 sequence (DNA): TGCGCCAGCAGCTTGGTTCCCTCCGGCACTGAAGCTTTCTTT. This sequence encodes CASSLVPSGTEAFF.

This clonotype was seen a handful of times. The gene calls are TRBV30 and TRBJ2-3; 11 bases are a match to TRBD1. Germline loops: CDR1 GTSNPN, CDR2 SVGIG (reference sequence). V lost 2 bases and J lost 3; bases outside the gene matches: 4. The CDR3 consists of 15 residues. The CDR3, as DNA: TGTGCCTGGAGTCGGACAGGGGGCTGGACAGATACGCAGTATTTT. Amino acid sequence: CAWSRTGGWTDTQYF.

Only a few counts were recorded for this clonotype. V usage is TRBV29-1 and J usage is TRBJ2-1, with D perhaps matching TRBD1 (5 bases). This CDR3 is built from 11 residues. V was pared by 7 bases and J by 4 bases, with 8 bases between. Germline loops: CDR1 SQVTM, CDR2 ANQGSEA. The CDR3 region is CSADSYNEQFF. The CDR3 DNA reads as TGCAGCGCCGACAGTTACAATGAGCAGTTCTTC.

In its sample, this clonotype was seen many times. This rearrangement joins TRBV5-5 to TRBJ2-1; 9 bases align to TRBD2. The CDR3 totals 14 residues. CDR1 and CDR2 (germline): SGHKS, YYEKEE (reference sequence). V gave up 4 bases and J gave up 7 bases; unmatched junction bases: 6. The CDR3 sequence is CASSPGLAPNEQFF. The CDR3 DNA reads as TGTGCCAGCAGCCCGGGACTAGCTCCGAATGAGCAGTTCTTC.

This clonotype showed up many times. The rearrangement uses TRBV3-1 and TRBJ2-5; TRBD2 aligns across 8 bases. The J segment lost 3 bases and the V segment lost 0 bases, leaving 9 bases of the junction unmatched. CDR3 size: 17 residues. CDR1 and CDR2 from the germline V gene are LGHDT and YNNKEL (reference sequence). CDR3 sequence reads: CASSQEVGGGRKETQYF. Here the CDR3 DNA reads TGTGCCAGCAGCCAAGAAGTAGGCGGGGGGCGAAAAGAGACCCAGTACTTC.

This clonotype was seen at least ten times. The V and J genes are TRBV19 and TRBJ2-4; possibly TRBD1 or TRBD2 for D (5 bases each). V was cut by 7 bases and J by 1 base, with 20 bases left in between. Germline CDR1 and CDR2: LNHDA and SQIVND (reference sequence). The CDR3 runs 17 residues. The CDR3 loop reads CASTEETGTTAKNIQYF. The DNA of the CDR3 is TGTGCCAGTACGGAGGAAACTGGGACCACGGCCAAAAACATTCAGTACTTC.

At least ten counts were recorded for this clonotype. J is TRBJ2-7 and V is TRBV20-1; a possible D gene is TRBD2 (6 bases). Per the germline V gene, CDR1 is DFQATT and CDR2 is SNEGSKA (reference sequence). CDR3 length: 15 residues. V lost 7 bases, J lost 0 bases, and 19 bases lay in between. The CDR3 loop reads CSVIDRRGDSYEQYF. The CDR3 bases are TGCAGTGTCATAGACCGGCGGGGTGACTCCTACGAGCAGTACTTC.

This clonotype was counted at least ten times. The chain has TRBV12-3 or TRBV12-4 and TRBJ2-3; D gene ambiguous. The CDR3 consists of 14 residues. V dropped 5 bases and J dropped 4 bases, with 13 bases sitting between them. CDR3 bases: TGTGCCAGCAGTCAGTGGGGTAGCCCAGATACGCAGTATTTT. Protein: CASSQWGSPDTQYF.

The chain employs TRBV10-3 and TRBJ1-5; D is unresolved. The CDR3 runs to 15 residues. The V gene's germline CDR1 is ENHRY and CDR2 SYGVKD. Trimming took 1 base from V and 3 from J, leaving 10 bases between them. The CDR3 loop is CAISEYGRNNQPQHF. DNA of the CDR3: TGTGCCATCAGTGAGTACGGCAGGAACAATCAGCCCCAGCATTTT.

This clonotype was seen ten or more times. V gene TRBV18 combines with J gene TRBJ2-7, with TRBD1 matching over 9 bases. The CDR3 sequence is 14 residues long. Germline CDR1 reads KGHSH; CDR2 reads LQKENI. Germline trimming cut 3 bases from V and 1 base from J; bases unmatched to any gene: 1. The CDR3 sequence: CASSPGQGSYEQYF. The CDR3 DNA is TGTGCCAGCTCACCGGGACAGGGATCCTACGAGCAGTACTTC. Combining the CDR3 with reference TRBV18 and TRBJ2-7 gives the whole variable domain NAGVMQNPRHLVRRRGQEARLRCSPMKGHSHVYWYRQLPEEGLKFMVYLQKENIIDESGMPKERFSAEFPKEGPSILRIQQVVRGDSAAYFCASSPGQGSYEQYFGPGTRLTVT.

This clonotype was detected a few times. This chain connects TRBV7-2 to TRBJ2-5; 7 nucleotides match TRBD2. J was trimmed by 0 bases and V by 3 bases; bases with no gene match: 7. Germline loops: CDR1 SGHTA, CDR2 FQGNSA. The CDR3 has 16 amino acids. CDR3 DNA sequence: TGTGCCAGCAGCTTCCCTGTCCTAGCGGACCAAGAGACCCAGTACTTC. Translating it yields CASSFPVLADQETQYF.

Many counts were recorded for this clonotype. The chain recombines TRBV2 with TRBJ2-3; D is perhaps TRBD1 or TRBD2 (5 bases each). The germline CDR1 and CDR2 sequences are SNHLY and FYNNEI. V lost 7 bases to trimming and J lost 4 bases, with 21 bases between them. This CDR3 contains 16 residues. The CDR3 loop is CASITTGTRAPDTQYF. The CDR3 DNA reads TGTGCCAGCATCACAACCGGGACCAGGGCCCCAGATACGCAGTATTTT. The full variable domain, completed using reference TRBV2 and TRBJ2-3, is EPEVTQTPSHQVTQMGQEVILRCVPISNHLYFYWYRQILGQKVEFLVSFYNNEISEKSEIFDDQFSVERPDGSNFTLKIRSTKLEDSAMYFCASITTGTRAPDTQYFGPGTRLTVL.

This clonotype was found a few times. The gene calls are TRBV5-4 and TRBJ2-7; TRBD2 matches at 8 bases. This CDR3 contains 13 residues. CDR1 is SGHNT, CDR2 YYREEE, per germline (reference sequence). The junction had 3 bases not matched to a gene; V was cut back by 0 bases and J by 7 bases. The DNA of the CDR3 is TGTGCCAGCAGCTTGGCGGGAGGGCAGGAGCAGTACTTC. Encoded protein: CASSLAGGQEQYF.

This clonotype has more than one count but fewer than ten. V and J are TRBV3-1 and TRBJ2-1; D is perhaps TRBD1 or TRBD2 (5 bases each). This CDR3 is 12 amino acids long. Deletions cut 5 bases from V and 12 bases from J, with 14 bases between. CDR1 is LGHDT and CDR2 is YNNKEL in the germline V gene (reference sequence). In nucleotides, the CDR3 is TGTGCCAGCAGCGACGGGGCTCTTTGGCAGTTCTTC. The encoded protein is CASSDGALWQFF.

The chain has TRBV7-2 and TRBJ1-1; D unresolved. Germline V gene data show CDR1 as SGHTA and CDR2 as FQGNSA. Trimming took off 6 bases at V and 0 bases at J, with 11 bases between the two ends. The CDR3 consists of 14 residues. This chain's CDR3 is CASRRPGLNTEAFF. The DNA of the CDR3 is TGTGCCAGCAGGCGGCCAGGCCTGAACACTGAAGCTTTCTTT.

This clonotype was seen many times. V usage is TRBV5-6 and J usage is TRBJ2-1; TRBD1 matches at 11 bases. Germline-derived CDR1 and CDR2 are SGHDT and YYEEEE. Trimming took 1 base from V and 9 from J; bases not matched to a gene: 3. The CDR3 is made up of 14 amino acids. The CDR3 DNA follows: TGTGCCAGCAGCTTGTTGGGGACAGGGGGTGAGCAGTTCTTC. Translation gives CASSLLGTGGEQFF. The complete variable domain, with remaining parts taken from reference TRBV5-6 and TRBJ2-1, reads DAGVTQSPTHLIKTRGQQVTLRCSPKSGHDTVSWYQQALGQGPQFIFQYYEEEERQRGNFPDRFSGHQFPNYSSELNVNALLLGDSALYLCASSLLGTGGEQFFGPGTRLTVL.

The sample holds many counts of this clonotype. A read error may produce the germline difference seen at one junction end. The V gene is TRBV3-1, the J gene TRBJ1-1; D remains ambiguous. Germline V gives CDR1 LGHDT, CDR2 YNNKEL (reference sequence). The CDR3 length is 16 residues. Here the CDR3 reads CASRPQTTLRTAEAFF. The CDR3 bases are TGTGCCAGCAGACCCCAAACGACACTGCGAACAGCTGAGGCTTTCTTT.

V usage is TRBV2 and J usage is TRBJ1-6; 8 positions agree with TRBD1. The CDR3 loop spans 15 amino acids. Germline V CDR1 and CDR2: SNHLY, FYNNEI. Trimming cost V 8 bases and J 11 bases; bases outside gene matches: 14. The CDR3 DNA reads as TGTGCCAGCCTGCTGGAGACAGGGGTGAAGACACCCCTCCACTTT. The encoded protein is CASLLETGVKTPLHF.